This entry lists 6 T cell receptor beta chains sequenced from one sample in a study of human T cells and chemical hapten exposure. Time point noted: healthy volunteer bleed at 2 weeks. The total RNA was obtained from whole blood that was not fractionated. TCRdb re-called the RACE reads through MiXCR, storing one row per CDR3 protein. The data hold 130,000 or so distinct CDR3 sequences, with about 9% observed a single time. Sequencing input: whole blood. The receptors shown here come from a male donor in good health. Some clones in this sample may be carry-over from other donors' samples.

This rearrangement joins TRBV6-2 or TRBV6-3 to TRBJ2-2; perhaps D is TRBD1 or TRBD2 (5 bases each). This CDR3 contains 14 residues. Germline-derived CDR1 and CDR2 are MNHEY and SVGEGT. The germline V and J ends were trimmed by 5 bases and 7 bases, with 14 bases remaining between them. The CDR3 reads CASSGAGESGELFF. The CDR3 DNA sequence: TGTGCCAGCAGTGGGGCCGGGGAGAGCGGGGAGCTGTTTTTT.

This clonotype was seen only a few times. The rearrangement joins TRBV6-6 to TRBJ2-7; D is uncertain. V was pared by 8 bases and J by 0 bases, with 14 bases between. The V gene's germline CDR1 is MNHNY and CDR2 SVGAGI (reference sequence). The CDR3 consists of 14 residues. The CDR3: CASLQHPSSYEQYF. The CDR3 bases are TGTGCCAGCCTACAACATCCGAGCTCCTACGAGCAGTACTTC.

The chain links TRBV10-2 to TRBJ1-1, with a weak D call TRBD1 (6 bases). V was shortened by 3 bases and J by 10 bases, with 15 bases between the two germline ends. The CDR3 loop spans 13 amino acids. CDR1 and CDR2 from the germline V gene are WSHSY and SAAADI. The CDR3 nucleotides are TGCGCCAGCAGTGATCTGCGGACAGAGGGAGCTTTCTTT. Encoded protein: CASSDLRTEGAFF.

This clonotype was counted between two and nine times. The chain combines TRBV11-2 with TRBJ2-3; 13 bases agree with TRBD2. The V segment lost 5 bases and the J segment 2 bases; nucleotides outside the gene matches: 7. Germline V gives CDR1 SGHAT, CDR2 FQNNGV. This CDR3 comprises 17 residues. For the CDR3, the DNA is TGTGCCAGCAGCACGGGACTAGCGGGGTCCTCCACAGATACGCAGTATTTT. Protein: CASSTGLAGSSTDTQYF. The full variable domain, with the rest looked up from reference TRBV11-2 and TRBJ2-3, is EAGVAQSPRYKIIEKRQSVAFWCNPISGHATLYWYQQILGQGPKLLIQFQNNGVVDDSQLPKDRFSAERLKGVDSTLKIQPAKLEDSAVYLCASSTGLAGSSTDTQYFGPGTRLTVL.

This clonotype was observed a handful of times. This chain uses TRBV15 with TRBJ2-7; TRBD1 matches at 7 bases. This CDR3 contains 13 residues. Germline V gene sequence: CDR1 LNHNV, CDR2 YYDKDF (reference sequence). V lost 3 bases, J lost 10 bases, and 9 bases stayed unmatched. The CDR3 DNA reads TGTGCCACCAGCAGGGATGGGACAGCCTTCCAGTACTTC. This translates into CATSRDGTAFQYF.

This clonotype was observed at least ten times. The chain couples TRBV4-1 to TRBJ2-3, with TRBD2 matching 9 bases. The CDR3 totals 15 residues. V was pared by 1 base and J by 2 bases, with 1 base of the junction left unmatched. CDR1 and CDR2 from the germline V gene are MGHRA and YSYEKL. CDR3 in DNA: TGCGCCAGCAGCCAAGGACTAGCGGACACAGATACGCAGTATTTT. Its translation: CASSQGLADTDTQYF.